One TCR beta chain is described in this entry. As yet, its antigen is unknown. The method was immunoSEQ multiplex PCR; TCRdb's version includes in-frame clones alone and lacks a portion of them. The profile covers approximately 180,000 clones, with 86% appearing a single time and approximately 2.5% taken by the ten largest. The germline CDR1 and CDR2 sequences are GTSNPN and SVGIG (reference sequence). The CDR3 spans 13 residues. V was trimmed by 4 bases and J by 4 bases, leaving 8 bases between them. This specimen belongs to a study of cytomegalovirus exposure and HLA in healthy donors. Study-level background: The same platform was used for the 110 or so validation repertoires as for the 666 first-cohort repertoires, as reported in a later analysis.

Study results and limitations: A few CMV-associated chains were confirmed in vitro to be specific for CMV antigens. Subsequent analysis found a tendency for first-cohort TCR clusters to co-occur within the approximately 130 validation repertoires.

The TCR comes from a man in his late teens or twenties in good health and CMV-seropositive. The specimen was PBMCs. This sequence joins TRBV30 and TRBJ1-6; TRBD1 is a possible D gene (6 bases). The CDR3 reads CAWNGQYNSPLHF. The CDR3, as DNA: TGTGCCTGGAATGGACAGTATAATTCACCCCTCCACTTT.